This entry is about one T cell receptor (beta chain). This clone was picked up one time. The clone's antigen remains unknown. No much larger clone exists at a distance of one base, and base qualities are not known. Synthetic TCR analog templates were spiked into each PCR so that absolute template abundance could be estimated from read counts. TCRbeta CDR3 regions were amplified from genomic DNA with bias-controlled V and J gene primers using the immunoSEQ assay. Sequencing of rearranged TCRbeta segments was done at approximately 20X coverage. For the original study's pipeline: Clustering was used to correct sequencing errors, and CDR3s were annotated against IMGT so that V, D and J genes could be assigned. Only productive TCRbeta rearrangements were used in downstream analyses, excluding out-of-frame or stop-codon sequences. Clonality was computed as one minus Shannon entropy normalized by the log of the number of unique productive sequences. Fisher's exact test with Benjamini-Hochberg correction, using a cutoff of adjusted p below 0.01, was how clones that differed between time points or between blood and tumor were identified. What TCRdb holds here is the immuneACCESS table cut down to in-frame rearrangements. Part of the clones is not present; checked against another copy, under half of the missing clones reflect an unresolved V gene, and the others are unexplained. V and J calls and clone size follow that table, whereas D and trimming were derived from the DNA. Across this sample there are around 120,000 clones, with approximately 90% seen only once. Together, the top ten hold 1.5% to 2% of the sample.

V ends up 8 bases short and J 2 bases short, with an unmatched junction base count of 9. From the germline V gene, CDR1 is MNHNS and CDR2 is SASEGT. From cysteine to phenylalanine, the CDR3 is 15 amino acids long. The kept DNA is CDR3 alone, 45 bases in frame from the first base. The time point label for this specimen denotes: peripheral blood 6 weeks after treatment start. A cohort of about 27 patients with locally advanced or metastatic urothelial carcinoma, treated at Memorial Sloan Kettering on a trial protocol, was included. Peripheral blood mononuclear cells were collected pretreatment and during treatment, with between 1 and 8 total time points per patient. The Qiagen DNeasy Blood extraction kit was used to purify genomic DNA from total PBMCs and tumor samples. Collected pretreatment and during treatment, PBMCs were isolated and stored as previously described. The data belong to a study of PD-L1 blockade in urothelial cancer (dated 2017 in TCRdb). Concerning the study at large: Therapy was started around 2014 for all patients, and atezolizumab 1,200 mg was administered intravenously every 3 weeks. Blood samples gave a median of around 140,000 T cells and some 83,000 unique TCRs, with a median clonality of roughly 0.081. Pretreatment tumor samples, along with matched peripheral blood collected serially before and after atezolizumab treatment, underwent TCR sequencing. The study was an exploratory multi-omic analysis of somatic, immune and clinical correlates of response to PD-L1 blockade with atezolizumab in urothelial cancer. Around 29 patients had pretreatment blood TCR-seq, approximately 24 had at least one posttreatment blood collection, and approximately 24 had tumor TCR-seq. Durable clinical benefit was defined as progression-free survival longer than 6 months, and TCR features were also tested against progression-free and overall survival. About 90% of the 29 patients were males with bladder-origin urothelial cancer, and about 65% of the 29 reported a prior smoking history. Durable clinical benefit was achieved by nine patients but not by the remaining 20. An ECOG performance status of 0 or 1 was recorded for the patients, and 0 to 3 prior chemotherapy regimens had been received by the patients. Blood samples were analyzed 3 weeks after the start of treatment (second dose) and 6 weeks after the start of treatment. Whole exome sequencing and RNA sequencing of pretreatment tumors were performed alongside TCR sequencing in the same patients. The investigation overall reported the following: Improved progression-free and overall survival was found to be associated with pretreatment peripheral blood TCR clonality below the median. Because of the small sample size (n ≈ 30) and the many exploratory analyses performed, the results are intended to be regarded as hypothesis-generating. Patients with durable benefit showed greater expansion of tumor-associated TCR clones in peripheral blood 3 weeks after starting treatment (n ≈ 20, p = 0.022).

The sequence is built from TRBV6-1 and TRBJ1-1; TRBD1 matches 9 bases in the middle. Sequences were derived from PBMCs, sampled around atezolizumab (anti-PD-L1) treatment. The source is a man aged 60-69 years with urothelial cancer. In nucleotides, the sequence is TGTGCCAGCGCCCGGGACAGGGTAATTAACACTGAAGCTTTCTTT. Its product reads: CASARDRVINTEAFF.